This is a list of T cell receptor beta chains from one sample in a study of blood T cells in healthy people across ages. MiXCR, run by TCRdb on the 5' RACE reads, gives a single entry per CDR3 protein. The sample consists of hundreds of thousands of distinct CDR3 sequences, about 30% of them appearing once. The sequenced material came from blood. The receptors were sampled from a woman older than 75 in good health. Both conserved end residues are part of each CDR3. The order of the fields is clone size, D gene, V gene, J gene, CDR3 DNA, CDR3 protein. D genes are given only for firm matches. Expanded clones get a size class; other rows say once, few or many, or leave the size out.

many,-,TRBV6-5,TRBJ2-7,TGTGCCAGCAGTATTCGGAGGACATTCTCCTACGAGCAGTACTTC,CASSIRRTFSYEQYF
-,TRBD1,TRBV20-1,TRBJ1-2,TGCAGTGCTTCACAGGGGGGAGGCTACACCTTC,CSASQGGGYTF
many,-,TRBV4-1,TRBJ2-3,TGCGCCAGCAGCCAACCCCATACAGATACGCAGTATTTT,CASSQPHTDTQYF
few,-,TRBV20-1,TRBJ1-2,TGCAGTGTTTATCGGGGGAACTATGGCTACACCTTC,CSVYRGNYGYTF
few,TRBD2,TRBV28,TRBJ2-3,TGTGCCAGCAGCATCGGGGGGGTCACAGATACGCAGTATTTT,CASSIGGVTDTQYF
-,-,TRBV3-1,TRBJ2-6,TGTGCCAGCAGCCGGGTAGGACAGTCGATTCTCTCTGGGGCCAACGTCCTGACTTTC,CASSRVGQSILSGANVLTF
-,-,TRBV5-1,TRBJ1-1,TGCGCCAGCAGCTTGTTACCGAGCCTTGAAGCTTTCTTT,CASSLLPSLEAFF
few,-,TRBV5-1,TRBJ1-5,TGCGCCAGCAGGAGAGGGGCGGATAGCAATCAGCCCCAGCATTTT,CASRRGADSNQPQHF
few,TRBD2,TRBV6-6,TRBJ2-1,TGTGCCTGCAGCGCCCAACTAGCGGGGGGACTCAATGAGCAGTTCTTC,CACSAQLAGGLNEQFF
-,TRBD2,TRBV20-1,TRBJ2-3,TGCAGTGCTTTATCCCTAGCGGGGGGTTACACAGATACGCAGTATTTT,CSALSLAGGYTDTQYF
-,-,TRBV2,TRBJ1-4,TGTGCCAGCAGTGATAACGGGTCAGGGGTAAAACTGTTTTTT,CASSDNGSGVKLFF
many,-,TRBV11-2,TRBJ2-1,TGTGCCAGCAGCTTAGGGAGAAAGGCGGGAAGGGGGCAGTTCTTC,CASSLGRKAGRGQFF
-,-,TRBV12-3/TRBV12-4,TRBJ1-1,TGTGCCAGCTCTCCCGACAGGAGGAGGGCCACTGAAGCTTTCTTT,CASSPDRRRATEAFF
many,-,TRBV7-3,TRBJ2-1,TGTGCCAGCAGCTTAGGGGGGGGGCCAGGAAATGAGCAGTTCTTC,CASSLGGGPGNEQFF
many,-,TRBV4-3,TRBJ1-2,TGCGCCAGCAGCTCCAATCTAGAGGGTGGCTACACCTTC,CASSSNLEGGYTF
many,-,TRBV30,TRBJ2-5,TGTGCCTGGAGTGCCGGGGCGTCGGAGACCCAGTACTTC,CAWSAGASETQYF
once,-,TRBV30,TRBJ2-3,TGTGCCTGGATCATTAGGGGGGGGCATACGCAGTATTTT,CAWIIRGGHTQYF
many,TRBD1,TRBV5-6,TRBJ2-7,TGTGCCAGCAGCTTTGACCGGGGACAGGTTCCTTACGAGCAGTACTTC,CASSFDRGQVPYEQYF
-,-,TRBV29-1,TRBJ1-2,TGCAGCGTTGGTCTCGGGGGAGGTGGCTATGGCTACACCTTC,CSVGLGGGGYGYTF
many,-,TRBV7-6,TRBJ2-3,TGTGCCAGCAGCGCCATAGATAGCGGCACAGATACGCAGTATTTT,CASSAIDSGTDTQYF
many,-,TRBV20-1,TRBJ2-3,TGCAGTGCTTCGACAGGAACAGATACGCAGTATTTT,CSASTGTDTQYF
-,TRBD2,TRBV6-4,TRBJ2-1,TGTGCCAGCACTCCCGTGGCGGGGGGGAGGAGCTCCTACAATGAGCAGTTCTTC,CASTPVAGGRSSYNEQFF